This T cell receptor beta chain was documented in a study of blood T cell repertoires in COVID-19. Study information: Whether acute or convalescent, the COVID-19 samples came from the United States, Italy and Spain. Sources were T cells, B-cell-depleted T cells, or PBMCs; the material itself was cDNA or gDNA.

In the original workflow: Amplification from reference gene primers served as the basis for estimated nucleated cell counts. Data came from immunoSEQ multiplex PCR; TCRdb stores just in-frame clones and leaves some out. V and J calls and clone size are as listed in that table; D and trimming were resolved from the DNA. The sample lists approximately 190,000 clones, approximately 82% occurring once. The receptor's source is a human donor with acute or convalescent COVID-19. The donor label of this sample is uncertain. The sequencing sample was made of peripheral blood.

CDR3: CASSPSEAILNIQYF. As DNA, the CDR3 is TGTGCCAGCTCACCAAGCGAAGCAATATTAAACATTCAGTACTTC. The chain combines TRBV18 with TRBJ2-4; D gene uncertain. The ends were cut back, 2 bases at V and 6 bases at J, with 14 bases in the middle. Germline V CDR1 and CDR2: KGHSH, LQKENI. The CDR3 consists of 15 residues.